Following are 13 T cell receptor beta chains from one sample sequenced in a study of cytomegalovirus exposure and HLA in healthy donors. PCR was performed using 60 Vbeta and 13 Jbeta primers. Repertoires were generated with immunoSEQ multiplex PCR, while TCRdb's copy carries only in-frame clones and drops some. Of tens of thousands of clones listed, less than 85% are singletons. Sequences were obtained from PBMCs. These receptors all come from a man between 18 and 35 years old in good health and CMV-seronegative.

For this clone: One end of the junction does not line up with germline, which may come from a read error. This chain uses TRBV6-5 with TRBJ2-6, with D tentatively TRBD1 (5 bases). CDR3 length: 15 residues. Germline-derived CDR1 and CDR2 are MNHEY and SVGAGI. The chain's CDR3 is CASSGPVSGANVPTF. For the CDR3, the DNA is TGTGCCAGCAGTGGACCCGTCTCTGGGGCCAACGTCCCGACTTTC.

V and J are TRBV18 and TRBJ2-1; 8 nucleotides align to TRBD2. CDR1 KGHSH and CDR2 LQKENI come from the germline V gene. The CDR3 consists of 14 residues. Germline trimming cut 3 bases from V and 9 bases from J; bases unmatched to any gene: 7. As DNA, the CDR3 is TGTGCCAGCTCACCCACGCCCGCGGGAGGTGAGCAGTTCTTC. Protein sequence: CASSPTPAGGEQFF.

The table lists this clone with a few counts. This chain uses TRBV2 with TRBJ2-6; no clear D gene. The V end lost 7 bases, the J end lost 2 bases, and 9 bases lay between the germline ends. Germline CDR1 SNHLY, CDR2 FYNNEI. This CDR3 is 14 amino acids long. The CDR3 sequence is CASTQVAGANVLTF. In DNA, the CDR3 is TGTGCCAGCACTCAGGTGGCTGGGGCCAACGTCCTGACTTTC.

This chain connects TRBV19 to TRBJ1-2; D ambiguous. This CDR3 has 11 amino acids. V lost 5 bases and J 7 bases, leaving 8 bases between the germline ends. The V gene's germline CDR1 is LNHDA and CDR2 SQIVND (reference sequence). The CDR3 spells CASSLSFGYTF. CDR3 nucleotides: TGTGCCAGTAGTCTCTCCTTTGGCTACACCTTC. The variable domain in full, with the rest retrieved from reference TRBV19 and TRBJ1-2, is DGGITQSPKYLFRKEGQNVTLSCEQNLNHDAMYWYRQDPGQGLRLIYYSQIVNDFQKGDIAEGYSVSREKKESFPLTVTSAQKNPTAFYLCASSLSFGYTFGSGTRLTVV.

CDR3 region: CASSLDPQAGELFF. The CDR3 DNA sequence: TGTGCCAGCAGCTTGGATCCCCAGGCCGGGGAGCTGTTTTTT. The chain is built from TRBV5-4 and TRBJ2-2; D is undetermined. V shed 0 bases and J shed 6 bases, with 9 bases lying between them. Per germline, CDR1 SGHNT and CDR2 YYREEE (reference sequence). This CDR3 spans 14 amino acids.

The chain links TRBV7-9 to TRBJ2-2; TRBD1 is a possible D gene (5 bases). Trimming removed 0 bases from V and 6 bases from J, with 8 bases in between. The CDR3 totals 14 residues. Per the germline V gene, CDR1 is SEHNR and CDR2 is FQNEAQ (reference sequence). Here the CDR3 DNA reads TGTGCCAGCAGCTTAGCGCTAGGGGCCGGGGAGCTGTTTTTT. This codes for CASSLALGAGELFF. Looking up the rest from reference TRBV7-9 and TRBJ2-2 gives the full variable domain: DTGVSQNPRHKITKRGQNVTFRCDPISEHNRLYWYRQTLGQGPEFLTYFQNEAQLEKSRLLSDRFSAERPKGSFSTLEIQRTEQGDSAMYLCASSLALGAGELFFGEGSRLTVL.

This clone has just a few counts. The CDR3 protein is CASSIGQNTEAFF. CDR3 coding DNA: TGTGCCAGTAGTATTGGGCAGAACACTGAAGCTTTCTTT. The V and J genes are TRBV19 and TRBJ1-1; the D is unclear. Germline V gene lookup returns CDR1 LNHDA and CDR2 SQIVND (reference sequence). Trimming took 3 bases from V and 1 from J, leaving 6 bases between them. The CDR3 length is 13 residues.

V is TRBV15 and J is TRBJ1-5; D remains ambiguous. There are 13 residues in the CDR3. Germline V gene lookup returns CDR1 LNHNV and CDR2 YYDKDF (reference sequence). Between the trimmed V and J ends, which lost 3 bases and 7 bases, there was a span of 10 bases. CDR3 sequence reads: CATSSYRGQPQHF. CDR3 nucleotide sequence: TGTGCCACCAGCAGCTACAGAGGGCAGCCCCAGCATTTT.

This clone appeared a few times. The V and J genes are TRBV6-1 and TRBJ2-7; 7 bases are a match to TRBD1. V lost 3 bases to trimming and J lost 6 bases; unmatched junction nucleotides: 8. Germline loops: CDR1 MNHNS, CDR2 SASEGT. This CDR3 contains 14 residues. CDR3 sequence: CASSDGTEIGEQYF. CDR3 bases: TGTGCCAGCAGTGACGGGACAGAGATAGGCGAGCAGTACTTC.

V usage is TRBV18 and J usage is TRBJ2-1; a weak D match, TRBD2 (5 bases). V dropped 2 bases and J dropped 12 bases, with 14 bases sitting between them. This CDR3 has 13 amino acids. Germline V gives CDR1 KGHSH, CDR2 LQKENI. The CDR3 nucleotides are TGTGCCAGCTCACCAAGTAGCGTAGAGGGGCAGTTCTTC. As protein: CASSPSSVEGQFF.

The chain joins TRBV7-6 to TRBJ2-1; 11 bases fit TRBD2. Germline CDR1 and CDR2: SGHVS and FNYEAQ. The CDR3 has 15 amino acids. Losses at the gene ends were 6 bases for V and 4 bases for J; bases not matched to a gene: 5. The CDR3 DNA is TGTGCCAGCAGTCGGACTAGCGGGTCGTACAATGAGCAGTTCTTC. Its protein product is CASSRTSGSYNEQFF.

The gene calls are TRBV27 and TRBJ2-7; 7 nucleotides agree with TRBD2. CDR1 MNHEY and CDR2 SMNVEV come from the germline V gene (reference sequence). J gave up 5 bases and V 5 bases, and 3 bases lay outside the gene matches. The CDR3 covers 12 residues. The CDR3 reads CASSMGGNEQYF. CDR3 sequence (DNA): TGTGCCAGCAGTATGGGAGGGAACGAGCAGTACTTC.

The chain is built from TRBV25-1 and TRBJ2-3; 8 bases line up with TRBD1. Per the germline V gene, CDR1 is MGHDK and CDR2 is SYGVNS. CDR3 length equals 15 residues. V was pared by 5 bases and J by 4 bases, with 8 bases of the junction left unmatched. The CDR3 protein is CASSTRQGYPDTQYF. The CDR3 DNA sequence: TGTGCCAGCAGTACCAGACAGGGGTATCCAGATACGCAGTATTTT.